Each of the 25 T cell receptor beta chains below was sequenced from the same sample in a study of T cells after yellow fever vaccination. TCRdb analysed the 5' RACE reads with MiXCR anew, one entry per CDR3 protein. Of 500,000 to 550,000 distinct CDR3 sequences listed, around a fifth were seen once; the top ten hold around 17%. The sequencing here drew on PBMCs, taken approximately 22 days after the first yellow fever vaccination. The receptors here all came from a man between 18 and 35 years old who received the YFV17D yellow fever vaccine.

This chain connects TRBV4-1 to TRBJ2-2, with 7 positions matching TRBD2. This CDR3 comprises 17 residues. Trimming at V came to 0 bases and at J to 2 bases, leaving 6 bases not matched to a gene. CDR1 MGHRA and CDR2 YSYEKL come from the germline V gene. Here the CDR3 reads CASSQEPSGPNTGELFF. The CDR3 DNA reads TGCGCCAGCAGCCAAGAGCCTAGCGGACCAAACACCGGGGAGCTGTTTTTT.

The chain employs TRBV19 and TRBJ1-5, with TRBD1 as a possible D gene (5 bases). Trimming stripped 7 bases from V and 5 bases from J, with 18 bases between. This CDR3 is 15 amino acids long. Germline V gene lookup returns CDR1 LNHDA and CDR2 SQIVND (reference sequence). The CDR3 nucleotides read TGTGCCAGTATGCGGGGCTGGGGGGTTGATCAGCCCCAGCATTTT. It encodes CASMRGWGVDQPQHF.

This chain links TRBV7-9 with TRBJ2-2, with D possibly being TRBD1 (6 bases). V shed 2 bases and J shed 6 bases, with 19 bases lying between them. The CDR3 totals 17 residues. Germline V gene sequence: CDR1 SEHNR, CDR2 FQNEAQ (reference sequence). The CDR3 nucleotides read TGTGCCAGCAGCTTAAAATTCGGACAGAACCTTGCCGGGGAGCTGTTTTTT. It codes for CASSLKFGQNLAGELFF.

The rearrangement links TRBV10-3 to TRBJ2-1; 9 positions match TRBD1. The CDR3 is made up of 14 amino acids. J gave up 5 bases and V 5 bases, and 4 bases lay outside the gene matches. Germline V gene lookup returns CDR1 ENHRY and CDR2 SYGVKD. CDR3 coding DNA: TGTGCCATCAGTTTACGGACAGGGGACAATGAGCAGTTCTTC. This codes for CAISLRTGDNEQFF.

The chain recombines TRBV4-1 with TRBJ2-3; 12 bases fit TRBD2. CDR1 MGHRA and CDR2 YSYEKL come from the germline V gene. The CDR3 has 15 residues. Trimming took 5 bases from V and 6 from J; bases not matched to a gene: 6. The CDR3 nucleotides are TGCGCCAGCAGCTCAACTAGCGGGGGGAGGGATACGCAGTATTTT. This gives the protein CASSSTSGGRDTQYF.

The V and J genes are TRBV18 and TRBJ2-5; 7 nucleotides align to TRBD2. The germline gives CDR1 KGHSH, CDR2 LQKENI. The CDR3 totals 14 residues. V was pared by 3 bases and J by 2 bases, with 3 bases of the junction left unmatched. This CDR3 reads CASSPGLFQETQYF. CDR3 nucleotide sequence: TGTGCCAGCTCACCGGGACTATTTCAAGAGACCCAGTACTTC.

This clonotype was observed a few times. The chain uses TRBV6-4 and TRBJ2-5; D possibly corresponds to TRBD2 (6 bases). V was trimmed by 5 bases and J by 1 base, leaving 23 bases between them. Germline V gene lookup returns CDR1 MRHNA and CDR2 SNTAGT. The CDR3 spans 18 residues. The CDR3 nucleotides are TGTGCCAGCAGTCCACTGGGACTTTACGACGATATCCAAGAGACCCAGTACTTC. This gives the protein CASSPLGLYDDIQETQYF.

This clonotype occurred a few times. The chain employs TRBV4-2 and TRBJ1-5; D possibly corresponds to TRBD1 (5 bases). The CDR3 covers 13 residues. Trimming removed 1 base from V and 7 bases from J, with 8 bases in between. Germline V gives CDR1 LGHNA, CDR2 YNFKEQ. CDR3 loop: CASSQGKGQPQHF. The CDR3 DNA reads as TGTGCCAGCAGCCAAGGCAAGGGGCAGCCCCAGCATTTT.

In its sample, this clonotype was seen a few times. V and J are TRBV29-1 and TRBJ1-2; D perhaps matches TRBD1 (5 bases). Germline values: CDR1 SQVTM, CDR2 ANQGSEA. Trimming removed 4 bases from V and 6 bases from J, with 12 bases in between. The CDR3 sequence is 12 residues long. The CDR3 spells CSVAGGTDGYTF. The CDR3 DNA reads TGCAGCGTTGCCGGGGGGACCGATGGCTACACCTTC.

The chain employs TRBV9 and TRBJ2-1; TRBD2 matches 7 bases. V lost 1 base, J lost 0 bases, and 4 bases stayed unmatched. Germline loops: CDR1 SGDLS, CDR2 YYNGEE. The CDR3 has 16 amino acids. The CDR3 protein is CASSVRSGGSYNEQFF. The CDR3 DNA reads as TGTGCCAGCAGCGTAAGGTCGGGGGGCTCCTACAATGAGCAGTTCTTC.

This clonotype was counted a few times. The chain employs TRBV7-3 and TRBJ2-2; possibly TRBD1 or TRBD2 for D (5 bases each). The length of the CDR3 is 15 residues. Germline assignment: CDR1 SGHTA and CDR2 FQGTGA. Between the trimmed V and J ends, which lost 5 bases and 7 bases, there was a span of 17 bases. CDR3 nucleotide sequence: TGTGCCAGCAGCCGAGCAGGGTACAGCGGCGGGGAGCTGTTTTTT. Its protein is CASSRAGYSGGELFF.

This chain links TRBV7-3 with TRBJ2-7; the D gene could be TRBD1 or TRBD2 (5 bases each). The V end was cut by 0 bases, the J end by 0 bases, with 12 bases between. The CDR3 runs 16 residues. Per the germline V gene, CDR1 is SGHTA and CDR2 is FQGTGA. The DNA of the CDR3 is TGTGCCAGCAGCTTAACGCCGGGACGCAACTCCTACGAGCAGTACTTC. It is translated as CASSLTPGRNSYEQYF.

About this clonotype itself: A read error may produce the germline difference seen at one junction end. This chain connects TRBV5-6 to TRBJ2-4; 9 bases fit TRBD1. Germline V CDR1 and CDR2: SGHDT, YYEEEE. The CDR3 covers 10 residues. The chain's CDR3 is CASDLGQGHF. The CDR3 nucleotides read TGTGCCAGCGACCTTGGACAGGGGCACTTC.

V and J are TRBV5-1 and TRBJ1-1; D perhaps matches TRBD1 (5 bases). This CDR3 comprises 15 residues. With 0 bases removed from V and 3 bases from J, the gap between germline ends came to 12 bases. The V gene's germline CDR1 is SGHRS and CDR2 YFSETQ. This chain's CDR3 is CASSLGAGIDTEAFF. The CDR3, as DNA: TGCGCCAGCAGCTTGGGGGCAGGGATAGACACTGAAGCTTTCTTT.

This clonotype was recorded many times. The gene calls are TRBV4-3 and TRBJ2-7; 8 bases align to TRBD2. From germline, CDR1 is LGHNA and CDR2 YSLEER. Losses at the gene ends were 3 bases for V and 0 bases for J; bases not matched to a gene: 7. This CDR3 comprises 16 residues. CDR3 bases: TGCGCCAGCAGCCAGGGCGGGGCGGGGGGCTCCTACGAGCAGTACTTC. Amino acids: CASSQGGAGGSYEQYF.

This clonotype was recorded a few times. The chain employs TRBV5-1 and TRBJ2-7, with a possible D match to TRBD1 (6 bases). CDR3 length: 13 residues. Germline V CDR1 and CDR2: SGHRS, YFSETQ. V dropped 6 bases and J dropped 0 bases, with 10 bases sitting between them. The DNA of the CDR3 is TGCGCCAGCAACCAGGGGAACTCCTACGAGCAGTACTTC. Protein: CASNQGNSYEQYF. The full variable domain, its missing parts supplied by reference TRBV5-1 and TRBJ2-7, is KAGVTQTPRYLIKTRGQQVTLSCSPISGHRSVSWYQQTPGQGLQFLFEYFSETQRNKGNFPGRFSGRQFSNSRSEMNVSTLELGDSALYLCASNQGNSYEQYFGPGTRLTVT.

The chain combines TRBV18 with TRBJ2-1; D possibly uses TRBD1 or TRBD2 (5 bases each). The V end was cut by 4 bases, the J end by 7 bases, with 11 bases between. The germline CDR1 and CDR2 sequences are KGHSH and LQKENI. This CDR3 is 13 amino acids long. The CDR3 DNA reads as TGTGCCAGCTCACTCGGGGCACTGAATGAGCAGTTCTTC. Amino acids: CASSLGALNEQFF.

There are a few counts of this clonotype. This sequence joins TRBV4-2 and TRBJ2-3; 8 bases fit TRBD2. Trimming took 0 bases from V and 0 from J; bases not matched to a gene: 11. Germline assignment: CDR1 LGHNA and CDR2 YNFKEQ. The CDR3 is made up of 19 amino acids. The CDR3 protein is CASSQERTAGLGSTDTQYF. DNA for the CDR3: TGTGCCAGCAGCCAAGAGAGGACGGCGGGACTAGGGAGCACAGATACGCAGTATTTT.

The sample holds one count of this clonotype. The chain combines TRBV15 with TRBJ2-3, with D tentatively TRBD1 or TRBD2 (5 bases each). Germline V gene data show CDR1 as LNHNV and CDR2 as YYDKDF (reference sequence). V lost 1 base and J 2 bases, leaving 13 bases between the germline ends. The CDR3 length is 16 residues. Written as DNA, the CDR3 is TGTGCCACCAGCAGAGTGGGTGGGGACCCCACAGATACGCAGTATTTT. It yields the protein CATSRVGGDPTDTQYF. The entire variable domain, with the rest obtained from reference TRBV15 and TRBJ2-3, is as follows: DAMVIQNPRYQVTQFGKPVTLSCSQTLNHNVMYWYQQKSSQAPKLLFHYYDKDFNNEADTPDNFQSRRPNTSFCFLDIRSPGLGDTAMYLCATSRVGGDPTDTQYFGPGTRLTVL.

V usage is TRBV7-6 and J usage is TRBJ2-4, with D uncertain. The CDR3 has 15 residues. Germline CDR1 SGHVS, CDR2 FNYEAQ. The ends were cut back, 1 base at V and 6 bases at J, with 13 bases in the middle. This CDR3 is CASSLGPVQRNIQYF. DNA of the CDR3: TGTGCCAGCAGCTTAGGTCCGGTACAACGAAACATTCAGTACTTC.

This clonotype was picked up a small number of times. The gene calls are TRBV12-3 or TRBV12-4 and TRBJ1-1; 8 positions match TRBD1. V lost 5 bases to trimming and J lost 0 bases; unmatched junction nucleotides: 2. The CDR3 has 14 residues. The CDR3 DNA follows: TGTGCCAGCAGTGGGGACAGGATGAACACTGAAGCTTTCTTT. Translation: CASSGDRMNTEAFF.

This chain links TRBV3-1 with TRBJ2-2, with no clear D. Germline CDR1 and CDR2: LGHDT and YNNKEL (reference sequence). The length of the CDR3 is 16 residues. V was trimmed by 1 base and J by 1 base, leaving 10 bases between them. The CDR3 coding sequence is TGTGCCAGCAGCCAAGTCGCATCGGAGAACACCGGGGAGCTGTTTTTT. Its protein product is CASSQVASENTGELFF.

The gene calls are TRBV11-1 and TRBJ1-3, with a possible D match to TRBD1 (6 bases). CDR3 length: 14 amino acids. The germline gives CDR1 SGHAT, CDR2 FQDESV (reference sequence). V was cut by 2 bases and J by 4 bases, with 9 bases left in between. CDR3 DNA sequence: TGTGCCAGCAGCTTATCAGGGGACGGAAACACCATATATTTT. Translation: CASSLSGDGNTIYF.

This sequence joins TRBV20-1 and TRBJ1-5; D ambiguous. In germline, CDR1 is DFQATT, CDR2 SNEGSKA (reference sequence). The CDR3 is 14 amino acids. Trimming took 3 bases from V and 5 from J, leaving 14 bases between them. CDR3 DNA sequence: TGCAGTGCTAGGGCAAGGGCCATTCATCAGCCCCAGCATTTT. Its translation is CSARARAIHQPQHF.

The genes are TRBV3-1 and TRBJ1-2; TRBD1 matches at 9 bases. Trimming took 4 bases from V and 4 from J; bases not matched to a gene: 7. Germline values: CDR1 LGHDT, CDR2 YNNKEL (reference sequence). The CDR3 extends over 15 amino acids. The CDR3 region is CASSPTTGGSYGYTF. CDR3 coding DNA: TGTGCCAGCAGCCCAACGACAGGGGGATCCTATGGCTACACCTTC.